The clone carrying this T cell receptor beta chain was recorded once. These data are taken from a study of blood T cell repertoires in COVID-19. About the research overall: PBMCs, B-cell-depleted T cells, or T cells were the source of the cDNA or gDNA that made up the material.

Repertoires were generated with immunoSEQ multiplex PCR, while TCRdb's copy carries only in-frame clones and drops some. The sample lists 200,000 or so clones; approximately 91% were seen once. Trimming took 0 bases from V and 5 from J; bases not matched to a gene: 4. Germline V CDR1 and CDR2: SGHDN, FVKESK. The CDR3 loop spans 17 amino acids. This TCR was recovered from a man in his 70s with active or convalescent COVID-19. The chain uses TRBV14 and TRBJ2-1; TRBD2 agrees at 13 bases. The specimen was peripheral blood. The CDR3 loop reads CASSQDLLAGGNNEQFF. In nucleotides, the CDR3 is TGTGCCAGCAGCCAAGATTTACTAGCGGGGGGGAACAATGAGCAGTTCTTC.